This TCR beta chain was captured by sequencing in a study of tumor and adjacent non-tumor tissue in lung cancer. V lost 2 bases, J lost 5 bases, and 12 bases lay in between. Germline CDR1 DFQATT, CDR2 SNEGSKA (reference sequence). The CDR3 consists of 13 residues. This sample's RNA came from whole unsorted tissue. A modified ARM-PCR protocol with three rounds of nested PCR amplified TCRbeta. TCRdb passed the multiplex PCR reads through MiXCR, listing each CDR3 protein once. The sample shows some 120,000 distinct CDR3 sequences, about 66% of them seen only once. Of note for this clonotype: What it binds is not known.

Study results and caveats: Top 100 clones took a larger repertoire share in normal lung. Tumor TCR diversity, when higher, was linked to shorter survival.

The TCR originated in a man aged 25 to 40 with non-small cell lung cancer. This chain uses TRBV20-1 with TRBJ2-5; D not certain. Source material: lung tumor tissue. The DNA of the CDR3 is TGCAGTGCTAGAAGGAAGGGCCGGGAGACCCAGTACTTC. Protein product: CSARRKGRETQYF.